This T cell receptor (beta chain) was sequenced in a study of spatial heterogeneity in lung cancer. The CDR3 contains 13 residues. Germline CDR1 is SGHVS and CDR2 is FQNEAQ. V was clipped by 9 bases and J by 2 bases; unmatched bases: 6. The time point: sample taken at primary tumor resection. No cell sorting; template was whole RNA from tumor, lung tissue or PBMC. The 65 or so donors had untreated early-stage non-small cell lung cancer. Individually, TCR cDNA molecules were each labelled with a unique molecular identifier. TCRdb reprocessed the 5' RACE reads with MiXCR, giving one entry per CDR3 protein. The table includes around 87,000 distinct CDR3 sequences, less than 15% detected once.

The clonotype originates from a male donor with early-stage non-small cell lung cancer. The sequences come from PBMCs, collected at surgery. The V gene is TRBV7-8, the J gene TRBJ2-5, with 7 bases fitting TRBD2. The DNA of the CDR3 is TGTGCCAGTAGGCGGGAGCAACAAGAGACCCAGTACTTC. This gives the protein CASRREQQETQYF.